The clone carrying this T cell receptor beta chain was detected a few times. One junction end disagrees with the germline gene, perhaps due to a read error. The sample is drawn from a study of blood T cells in healthy people across ages. Using a J-beta primer mix together with a sample-barcoded 5' primer, a second PCR was run for roughly 7 to 11 cycles. TCRdb used MiXCR to reprocess the 5' RACE reads, holding one entry per CDR3 protein. This repertoire shows about 780,000 distinct CDR3 sequences, around half found once; its top ten account for approximately 18%. The CDR3 is 13 amino acids. Germline CDR1 and CDR2: SGHNT and YENEEA.

The chain joins TRBV11-3 to TRBJ2-7, with D unresolved. The material sequenced was blood. The TCR was taken from a man of 80 years or more in good health. The CDR3 loop reads CASSVDVVNEQYF. In DNA, the CDR3 is TGTGCCAGCAGCGTAGACGTAGTAAACGAGCAGTACTTC.